Below are 22 T cell receptor beta chains sequenced from a single sample in a study of OX40 agonist ivuxolimab in advanced cancers. Profiled with immunoSEQ multiplex PCR; TCRdb holds only in-frame clones, not every one. Of about 50,000 clones detected, about nine tenths appear once; the ten largest clones hold approximately 53%. The material sequenced was CD4+ or CD8+ T cells sorted from blood, taken in a trial of the OX40 agonist ivuxolimab. These receptors were taken from an adult with an advanced solid tumor such as melanoma, head and neck, liver or kidney cancer.

The chain has TRBV27 and TRBJ1-1; D possibly corresponds to TRBD1 (6 bases). CDR1 is MNHEY, CDR2 SMNVEV, per germline (reference sequence). The CDR3 spans 14 residues. Trimming shortened V by 2 bases and J by 5 bases, and 12 bases separated the two germline ends. The CDR3 reads CASSLLRGQTEAFF. Here the CDR3 DNA reads TGTGCCAGCAGTTTACTCAGGGGCCAGACTGAAGCTTTCTTT.

In its sample, this clone was seen once. The chain is built from TRBV6-1 and TRBJ2-1; TRBD1 is a possible D gene (6 bases). Germline V CDR1 and CDR2: MNHNS, SASEGT. Trimming took off 1 base at V and 8 bases at J, with 15 bases between the two ends. The CDR3 loop spans 15 amino acids. The CDR3 loop is CASSEVLSGDDEQFF. For the CDR3, the DNA is TGTGCCAGCAGTGAAGTTTTATCAGGGGACGATGAGCAGTTCTTC.

This chain uses TRBV6-6 with TRBJ1-4; TRBD1 matches 9 bases. With 7 bases clipped from V and 6 bases from J, the junction kept 3 bases outside the gene matches. The length of the CDR3 is 13 residues. The germline V gene has CDR1 MNHNY and CDR2 SVGAGI (reference sequence). CDR3 sequence: CASIRDRDEKLFF. The CDR3 nucleotides read TGTGCCAGCATCCGGGACAGGGATGAAAAACTGTTTTTT.

The V call is TRBV5-6, the J call TRBJ2-1, with D uncertain. Germline V gives CDR1 SGHDT, CDR2 YYEEEE. The V and J ends lost 2 bases and 3 bases respectively, with 6 bases between them. CDR3 length equals 13 residues. The CDR3 bases are TGTGCCAGCAGCTTTACAGACTACAATGAGCAGTTCTTC. Translation: CASSFTDYNEQFF.

This sequence joins TRBV11-2 and TRBJ2-5, with 10 bases that match TRBD1. V lost 6 bases, J lost 5 bases, and 9 bases stayed unmatched. The CDR3 is made up of 15 amino acids. Germline V CDR1 and CDR2: SGHAT, FQNNGV. The CDR3 protein is CASRQRTGGYETQYF. DNA for the CDR3: TGTGCCAGCAGGCAAAGGACAGGGGGATACGAGACCCAGTACTTC.

This chain connects TRBV2 to TRBJ1-2, with no clear D. This CDR3 contains 17 residues. Germline V gene sequence: CDR1 SNHLY, CDR2 FYNNEI. Deletions cut 2 bases from V and 1 base from J, with 17 bases between. The CDR3 DNA is TGTGCCAGCAGTGAATGGTCGGACGCATTATTTAACTATGGCTACACCTTC. Amino acid sequence: CASSEWSDALFNYGYTF. Using reference TRBV2 and TRBJ1-2 for the parts outside the CDR3, the full variable domain is EPEVTQTPSHQVTQMGQEVILRCVPISNHLYFYWYRQILGQKVEFLVSFYNNEISEKSEIFDDQFSVERPDGSNFTLKIRSTKLEDSAMYFCASSEWSDALFNYGYTFGSGTRLTVV.

The CDR3 region has the DNA TGTGCCAGCAGCATTTCCGGGACGACTATACATAACTATGGCTACACCTTC. This sequence encodes CASSISGTTIHNYGYTF. The rearrangement joins TRBV7-2 to TRBJ1-2, with TRBD1 as a possible D gene (5 bases). Trimming pared 5 bases from V and 1 base from J, leaving 20 bases between. CDR1 SGHTA and CDR2 FQGNSA come from the germline V gene. This CDR3 is built from 17 residues.

CDR3 DNA: TGCAGCGCCCATCGGGGTCCTGTTGAATCCGGGGAGCTGTTTTTT. This encodes CSAHRGPVESGELFF. The V gene is TRBV29-1, the J gene TRBJ2-2, with D tentatively TRBD2 (5 bases). V was clipped by 7 bases and J by 6 bases, with 21 bases between them. The germline gives CDR1 SQVTM, CDR2 ANQGSEA. CDR3 length: 15 amino acids.

This clone was detected a few times. This sequence joins TRBV28 and TRBJ2-7; 7 bases line up with TRBD1. Germline V lookup: CDR1 MDHEN, CDR2 SYDVKM. The CDR3 loop spans 14 amino acids. V lost 6 bases, J lost 5 bases, and 10 bases stayed unmatched. CDR3 sequence: CASRPGLQGNEQYF. Written as DNA, the CDR3 is TGTGCCAGCAGGCCCGGTTTACAGGGGAACGAGCAGTACTTC.

V gene TRBV10-1 combines with J gene TRBJ2-5; the D gene is possibly TRBD2 (5 bases). There are 14 residues in the CDR3. The V end was cut by 1 base, the J end by 2 bases, with 8 bases between. The germline V gene has CDR1 WNHNN and CDR2 SYGVQD (reference sequence). CDR3 region: CASSEFRGQETQYF. CDR3 sequence (DNA): TGCGCCAGCAGTGAGTTCCGGGGTCAAGAGACCCAGTACTTC.

The rearrangement links TRBV6-1 to TRBJ2-3; no clear D. The CDR3 totals 13 residues. Deletions cut 10 bases from V and 2 bases from J, with 13 bases between. From germline, CDR1 is MNHNS and CDR2 SASEGT. CDR3 region: CATDKEVTDTQYF. CDR3 bases: TGTGCCACCGACAAAGAGGTCACAGATACGCAGTATTTT.

This clone showed up just once. V and J are TRBV11-3 and TRBJ2-3; no definite D call. V lost 6 bases and J lost 5, with 9 bases in between. Germline-derived CDR1 and CDR2 are SGHNT and YENEEA. The CDR3 is made up of 12 amino acids. The CDR3 protein is CASSFERDTQYF. CDR3 sequence (DNA): TGTGCCAGCAGTTTCGAGAGAGATACGCAGTATTTT.

This rearrangement joins TRBV10-3 to TRBJ2-2; unclear D gene. The germline CDR1 and CDR2 sequences are ENHRY and SYGVKD. There are 13 residues in the CDR3. Trimming cost V 3 bases and J 6 bases, with 8 bases left between them. The CDR3 reads CAISESEAGELFF. CDR3 sequence (DNA): TGTGCCATCAGTGAAAGCGAGGCCGGGGAGCTGTTTTTT.

The CDR3 protein is CASANSDTNEKLFF. In nucleotides, the CDR3 is TGTGCCAGCGCCAACTCCGACACTAATGAAAAACTGTTTTTT. The V gene is TRBV27, the J gene TRBJ1-4; D call uncertain. Germline V gene lookup returns CDR1 MNHEY and CDR2 SMNVEV (reference sequence). The CDR3 sequence is 14 residues long. V lost 8 bases and J lost 2, with 12 bases in between.

The chain combines TRBV5-6 with TRBJ1-1, with 9 bases lining up with TRBD1. The CDR3 length is 16 residues. V shed 4 bases and J 1 base; nucleotides not matched to a gene: 8. The V gene's germline CDR1 is SGHDT and CDR2 YYEEEE. This CDR3 reads CASSIYLTGGNTEAFF. CDR3 in DNA: TGTGCCAGCAGCATATACTTGACAGGGGGGAACACTGAAGCTTTCTTT.

This clone was seen only once. V is TRBV5-4 and J is TRBJ2-1; 9 nucleotides align to TRBD1. This CDR3 has 13 residues. With 6 bases clipped from V and 8 bases from J, the junction kept 6 bases outside the gene matches. Germline assignment: CDR1 SGHNT and CDR2 YYREEE (reference sequence). The CDR3 sequence is CASTLQGADEQFF. The CDR3, as DNA: TGTGCCAGCACATTACAGGGGGCGGATGAGCAGTTCTTC. The variable domain in full, with the rest retrieved from reference TRBV5-4 and TRBJ2-1, is ETGVTQSPTHLIKTRGQQVTLRCSSQSGHNTVSWYQQALGQGPQFIFQYYREEENGRGNFPPRFSGLQFPNYSSELNVNALELDDSALYLCASTLQGADEQFFGPGTRLTVL.

The chain couples TRBV5-1 to TRBJ2-3; D gene unclear. Per germline, CDR1 SGHRS and CDR2 YFSETQ. Trimming removed 0 bases at V and 4 bases at J, with 3 bases between. There are 12 residues in the CDR3. The CDR3 here is CASSLASDTQYF. CDR3 DNA sequence: TGCGCCAGCAGCTTGGCGTCAGATACGCAGTATTTT.

The count of this clone is one. The chain couples TRBV11-1 to TRBJ1-1; unclear D gene. The germline gives CDR1 SGHAT, CDR2 FQDESV (reference sequence). The CDR3 loop spans 13 amino acids. Trimming pared 3 bases from V and 3 bases from J, leaving 8 bases between. The CDR3 reads CASSFGDYTEAFF. The CDR3 nucleotides are TGTGCCAGCAGCTTTGGGGATTACACTGAAGCTTTCTTT.

This chain joins TRBV28 and TRBJ1-1; D not resolved. CDR1 MDHEN and CDR2 SYDVKM come from the germline V gene. V lost 6 bases, J lost 1 base, and 3 bases lay in between. The CDR3 runs to 11 residues. The CDR3 loop is CASRGNTEAFF. CDR3 nucleotides: TGTGCCAGCAGGGGGAACACTGAAGCTTTCTTT.

The CDR3 is CATNLAVGSEQFF. The CDR3 DNA sequence: TGCGCCACCAACCTAGCGGTAGGCAGTGAGCAGTTCTTC. V and J are TRBV10-1 and TRBJ2-1; 7 bases fit TRBD2. Germline V gives CDR1 WNHNN, CDR2 SYGVQD (reference sequence). J lost 9 bases, V lost 10 bases, and 12 bases had no gene match. This CDR3 has 13 amino acids.

This rearrangement joins TRBV21-1 to TRBJ2-7; the DNA was not used to check the table's D call, TRBD2. TRBV21-1 is described as a pseudogene. This CDR3 contains 14 residues. Here the CDR3 DNA reads TGTGCCAGCATGACTAGCGGGGGGAGCTACGAGCAGTACTTC. It is translated as CASMTSGGSYEQYF.

In the case of this clone: An end of the junction differs from the germline gene, which may be a read error. The J gene is TRBJ2-1, the V gene TRBV7-7; possibly TRBD1 for D (6 bases). The CDR3 is 19 residues long. Germline assignment: CDR1 SSHAT and CDR2 FNYEAQ (reference sequence). The CDR3 DNA is TGTGCTAGCAGCCCACTCCCCCCGGTGGGGGCGGGCTCCTACAATGAGCAGTTCTTC. This translates into CASSPLPPVGAGSYNEQFF.